Presented here are 13 T cell receptor beta chains from one specimen sequenced in a study of T cells after yellow fever vaccination. TCRdb reanalysed the 5' RACE reads using MiXCR and keeps one entry per CDR3 protein. Altogether 300,000 or so distinct CDR3 sequences are present, roughly 4% being singletons, with the ten largest covering 20% to 25%. This sample comprised PBMCs, obtained 5 days after the yellow fever booster vaccination. These receptors were taken from a man aged 18 to 29 who received the YFV17D yellow fever vaccine.

This clonotype was counted at least ten times. The chain combines TRBV4-3 with TRBJ2-1, with D hard to call. The CDR3 has 12 amino acids. Trimming cost V 2 bases and J 9 bases, with 8 bases left between them. Germline values: CDR1 LGHNA, CDR2 YSLEER. The CDR3 coding sequence is TGCGCCAGCAGCCAAAGCCCAGCTGAGCAGTTCTTC. Translated, it gives CASSQSPAEQFF.

The CDR3 reads CASSFRLTGSYGYTF. CDR3 in DNA: TGTGCCAGTAGTTTTCGACTTACAGGGTCGTATGGCTACACCTTC. The genes are TRBV19 and TRBJ1-2, with D possibly matching TRBD1 (6 bases). The length of the CDR3 is 15 residues. From germline, CDR1 is LNHDA and CDR2 SQIVND (reference sequence). Trimming pared 5 bases from V and 5 bases from J, leaving 18 bases between.

The rearrangement links TRBV6-2 or TRBV6-3 to TRBJ1-4; maybe TRBD1 (6 bases). The CDR3 extends over 12 amino acids. The V gene's germline CDR1 is MNHEY and CDR2 SVGEGT. V was clipped by 8 bases and J by 10 bases, with 14 bases between them. The CDR3 DNA reads as TGTGCCAGCGAGGGGGTTTTAGGAAAACTGTTTTTT. It translates to CASEGVLGKLFF.

This clonotype has ten or more counts. The chain uses TRBV11-2 and TRBJ1-4; TRBD1 matches 7 bases. CDR3 size: 17 residues. With V trimmed by 4 bases and J by 8 bases, 16 bases remained unmatched. CDR1 SGHAT and CDR2 FQNNGV come from the germline V gene. The CDR3 bases are TGTGCCAGCAGCTCCCGTGCCGGGACAGAGTTTAGGGAAAAACTGTTTTTT. It is translated as CASSSRAGTEFREKLFF.

The chain recombines TRBV20-1 with TRBJ2-5; tentatively, D is TRBD1 (5 bases). Germline loops: CDR1 DFQATT, CDR2 SNEGSKA (reference sequence). The V end lost 6 bases, the J end lost 2 bases, and 13 bases lay between the germline ends. CDR3 size: 13 residues. CDR3 sequence reads: CSALQPGQETQYF. For the CDR3, the DNA is TGCAGTGCCCTCCAGCCAGGGCAAGAGACCCAGTACTTC.

The sample holds a few counts of this clonotype. This chain connects TRBV25-1 to TRBJ1-2, with D unresolved. Trimming left V 4 bases short and J 3 bases short, with 15 bases between. CDR1 and CDR2 (germline): MGHDK, SYGVNS. This CDR3 has 15 amino acids. The CDR3 DNA sequence: TGTGCCAGCAGTGGGGTTGAACAGCGCGACTATGGCTACACCTTC. Translation gives CASSGVEQRDYGYTF.

This clonotype was observed a few times. This chain uses TRBV10-1 with TRBJ2-3, with 9 bases matching TRBD2. This CDR3 is built from 16 residues. J gave up 7 bases and V 3 bases, and 11 bases lay outside the gene matches. CDR1 WNHNN and CDR2 SYGVQD come from the germline V gene (reference sequence). The CDR3 coding sequence is TGCGCCAGCAGTGATGTCCAGCGGGGGGTTGTGAATACGCAGTATTTT. Translated, it gives CASSDVQRGVVNTQYF.

This clonotype was seen only a few times. The gene calls are TRBV28 and TRBJ2-2; D may correspond to TRBD1 or TRBD2 (5 bases each). Germline V gives CDR1 MDHEN, CDR2 SYDVKM. CDR3 size: 15 residues. V was cut by 6 bases and J by 6 bases, with 17 bases left in between. The CDR3 is CASREGPAGSGELFF. Here the CDR3 DNA reads TGTGCCAGCAGAGAGGGGCCTGCCGGGTCCGGGGAGCTGTTTTTT.

The rearrangement joins TRBV4-1 to TRBJ2-5; D is possibly TRBD1 (7 bases). From germline, CDR1 is MGHRA and CDR2 YSYEKL. This CDR3 region has 18 residues. The V end lost 1 base, the J end lost 1 base, and 19 bases lay between the germline ends. CDR3 loop: CASSQGPGGTAVQETQYF. The CDR3 region has the DNA TGCGCCAGCAGCCAAGGGCCCGGCGGGACAGCCGTCCAAGAGACCCAGTACTTC.

Only a few counts were recorded for this clonotype. V and J are TRBV5-5 and TRBJ2-3; no firm D call. From germline, CDR1 is SGHKS and CDR2 YYEKEE (reference sequence). CDR3 length equals 14 residues. CDR3 sequence reads: CSGSETTTPDTQYF. In nucleotides, the CDR3 is TGTTCTGGTTCGGAGACGACCACCCCAGATACGCAGTATTTT.

The V call is TRBV28, the J call TRBJ2-7; D possibly corresponds to TRBD1 (5 bases). This CDR3 has 14 amino acids. The V end lost 3 bases, the J end lost 7 bases, and 16 bases lay between the germline ends. Germline V gene lookup returns CDR1 MDHEN and CDR2 SYDVKM. DNA of the CDR3: TGTGCCAGCAGTTTTGGAGACAGACGTGGGGAGCAGTACGTC. Translation gives CASSFGDRRGEQYV.

This clonotype was seen repeatedly, ten times or more. The rearrangement uses TRBV20-1 and TRBJ1-2, with D unclear. The CDR3 is 12 residues long. Trimming took 2 bases from V and 3 from J, leaving 7 bases between them. Per germline, CDR1 DFQATT and CDR2 SNEGSKA (reference sequence). The CDR3 protein is CSARNNDYGYTF. The CDR3 DNA is TGCAGTGCTAGAAACAACGACTATGGCTACACCTTC.

The chain couples TRBV12-3 or TRBV12-4 to TRBJ1-3, with D maybe TRBD1 (5 bases). V lost 5 bases, J lost 4 bases, and 18 bases lay in between. CDR3 size: 16 residues. CDR3 nucleotide sequence: TGTGCCAGCAGTCCCCGGGGGGACGGCATCGGAAACACCATATATTTT. Protein product: CASSPRGDGIGNTIYF.